Below are 29 T cell receptor beta chains sequenced from a single sample in a study of T cell changes during pregnancy in multiple sclerosis. Measured with immunoSEQ multiplex PCR; TCRdb has only the in-frame clones, and not every one. The sample lists approximately 51,000 clones, 90% to 95% seen once, with 1.5% to 2% in the top ten. The source was peripheral blood, collected in the second trimester of pregnancy. These receptors originate from a female donor with multiple sclerosis, enrolled in a pregnancy study.

This chain links TRBV28 with TRBJ2-5; perhaps TRBD2 as D (6 bases). Germline V lookup: CDR1 MDHEN, CDR2 SYDVKM. There are 14 residues in the CDR3. V was pared by 8 bases and J by 4 bases, with 17 bases between. The CDR3, as DNA: TGTGCCAGCCGCCGGATGGGGGAGGCAGAGACCCAGTACTTC. Amino acids: CASRRMGEAETQYF.

The rearrangement uses TRBV5-1 and TRBJ2-1; the match to TRBD2 covers 11 bases. The CDR3 has 15 amino acids. Germline V CDR1 and CDR2: SGHRS, YFSETQ. With V trimmed by 4 bases and J by 2 bases, 2 bases remained unmatched. The CDR3 sequence: CASSQTSGTYNEQFF. The CDR3 DNA follows: TGCGCCAGCAGCCAGACTAGCGGGACCTACAATGAGCAGTTCTTC.

This chain uses TRBV5-4 with TRBJ2-3, with 12 bases aligning to TRBD2. The V gene's germline CDR1 is SGHNT and CDR2 YYREEE (reference sequence). The CDR3 has 16 residues. V shed 4 bases, J shed 5 bases, and the junction held 8 bases outside the gene matches. The DNA of the CDR3 is TGTGCCAGCAGCCCGAAGGGACTAGCGGGCTTAGATACGCAGTATTTT. It is translated as CASSPKGLAGLDTQYF.

The genes are TRBV6-1 and TRBJ2-7; 11 positions agree with TRBD2. The CDR3 loop spans 14 amino acids. The junction had 5 bases not matched to a gene; V was cut back by 4 bases and J by 6 bases. From germline, CDR1 is MNHNS and CDR2 SASEGT. CDR3 nucleotides: TGTGCCAGCAGTGCACTAGCGGGAGAGGGCGAGCAGTACTTC. Encoded protein: CASSALAGEGEQYF.

The chain carries TRBV28 and TRBJ2-7; tentatively, D is TRBD2 (5 bases). There are 13 residues in the CDR3. Trimming took off 2 bases at V and 1 base at J, with 6 bases between the two ends. Germline CDR1 is MDHEN and CDR2 is SYDVKM. CDR3 loop: CASSLRRSYEQYF. For the CDR3, the DNA is TGTGCCAGCAGTTTACGGAGGTCCTACGAGCAGTACTTC. Combining the CDR3 with reference TRBV28 and TRBJ2-7 gives the whole variable domain DVKVTQSSRYLVKRTGEKVFLECVQDMDHENMFWYRQDPGLGLRLIYFSYDVKMKEKGDIPEGYSVSREKKERFSLILESASTNQTSMYLCASSLRRSYEQYFGPGTRLTVT.

The J gene is TRBJ2-1, the V gene TRBV2; no reliable D call. V shed 10 bases and J shed 0 bases, with 10 bases lying between them. CDR1 is SNHLY and CDR2 is FYNNEI in the germline V gene. This CDR3 comprises 13 residues. The CDR3 reads CATARSSYNEQFF. The CDR3, as DNA: TGTGCCACCGCTCGGAGCTCCTACAATGAGCAGTTCTTC. The full variable domain, with the rest looked up from reference TRBV2 and TRBJ2-1, is EPEVTQTPSHQVTQMGQEVILRCVPISNHLYFYWYRQILGQKVEFLVSFYNNEISEKSEIFDDQFSVERPDGSNFTLKIRSTKLEDSAMYFCATARSSYNEQFFGPGTRLTVL.

This chain uses TRBV7-9 with TRBJ2-2, with 15 bases fitting TRBD2. Germline CDR1 is SEHNR and CDR2 is FQNEAQ (reference sequence). The CDR3 is 16 residues long. The V gene end was trimmed by 5 bases and the J gene end by 7 bases; junction bases not matched to a gene: 5. CDR3 in DNA: TGTGCCAGCAGCCCTCGGACTAGCGGGAGGGTCGGGGAGCTGTTTTTT. Protein sequence: CASSPRTSGRVGELFF.

The chain employs TRBV5-5 and TRBJ1-5, with D possibly matching TRBD1 (5 bases). V lost 1 base to trimming and J lost 0 bases, with 8 bases between them. This CDR3 spans 15 amino acids. Germline V gives CDR1 SGHKS, CDR2 YYEKEE (reference sequence). CDR3 DNA sequence: TGTGCCAGCAGCTTGACAGGCAATAGCAATCAGCCCCAGCATTTT. Translating gives CASSLTGNSNQPQHF.

The chain links TRBV7-2 to TRBJ2-7; 10 bases are a match to TRBD1. CDR3 length: 15 residues. Germline-derived CDR1 and CDR2 are SGHTA and FQGNSA. Trimming removed 3 bases from V and 2 bases from J; junction bases left unmatched: 4. The CDR3 DNA sequence: TGTGCCAGCAGCTTCCACGGGACAGGGGCCTACGAGCAGTACTTC. This sequence encodes CASSFHGTGAYEQYF.

This chain joins TRBV11-3 and TRBJ2-1, with a weak D call TRBD2 (6 bases). In germline, CDR1 is SGHNT, CDR2 YENEEA. V was cut by 4 bases and J by 2 bases, with 12 bases left in between. The CDR3 contains 15 residues. In DNA, the CDR3 is TGTGCCAGCAGCTGGGGACTCGCTGCCTACAATGAGCAGTTCTTC. This codes for CASSWGLAAYNEQFF. Using reference TRBV11-3 and TRBJ2-1 for the parts outside the CDR3, the full variable domain is EAGVVQSPRYKIIEKKQPVAFWCNPISGHNTLYWYLQNLGQGPELLIRYENEEAVDDSQLPKDRFSAERLKGVDSTLKIQPAELGDSAVYLCASSWGLAAYNEQFFGPGTRLTVL.

V usage is TRBV5-6 and J usage is TRBJ2-2, with TRBD2 matching over 11 bases. CDR1 is SGHDT, CDR2 YYEEEE, per germline. With 4 bases clipped from V and 5 bases from J, the junction kept 7 bases outside the gene matches. There are 16 residues in the CDR3. This chain's CDR3 is CASSPVAGGPTGELFF. CDR3 nucleotides: TGTGCCAGCAGCCCTGTAGCGGGAGGGCCGACCGGGGAGCTGTTTTTT.

The chain carries TRBV7-9 and TRBJ2-6; D unresolved. Germline CDR1 reads SEHNR; CDR2 reads FQNEAQ (reference sequence). V gave up 1 base and J gave up 7 bases, with 14 bases separating them. The CDR3 sequence is 16 residues long. Here the CDR3 reads CASSLGAGALANVLTF. CDR3 bases: TGTGCCAGCAGCTTAGGAGCTGGAGCGCTCGCCAACGTCCTGACTTTC.

This clone turned up a few times. The chain couples TRBV19 to TRBJ1-1; D is uncertain. The CDR3 has 11 residues. The germline V gene has CDR1 LNHDA and CDR2 SQIVND (reference sequence). V lost 2 bases to trimming and J lost 5 bases, with 3 bases between them. The CDR3 DNA reads as TGTGCCAGTAGTATACCAACTGAAGCTTTCTTT. This sequence encodes CASSIPTEAFF. Based on the CDR3 plus reference TRBV19 and TRBJ1-1, the full variable domain is DGGITQSPKYLFRKEGQNVTLSCEQNLNHDAMYWYRQDPGQGLRLIYYSQIVNDFQKGDIAEGYSVSREKKESFPLTVTSAQKNPTAFYLCASSIPTEAFFGQGTRLTVV.

The chain couples TRBV13 to TRBJ2-1, with 12 bases lining up with TRBD2. Per the germline V gene, CDR1 is PRHDT and CDR2 is FYEKMQ (reference sequence). V lost 3 bases, J lost 10 bases, and 13 bases stayed unmatched. The length of the CDR3 is 17 residues. The CDR3 bases are TGTGCCAGCAGCTTCCCCGTAGGACTAGCGGGACAATCGGAGCAGTTCTTC. Translation gives CASSFPVGLAGQSEQFF.

J is TRBJ1-1 and V is TRBV19; D ambiguous. V was pared by 5 bases and J by 4 bases, with 14 bases between. This CDR3 comprises 14 residues. Looked up from germline, CDR1 is LNHDA and CDR2 is SQIVND (reference sequence). The CDR3 DNA is TGTGCCAGTAGTCGGGATTGGGTGGTCACTGAAGCTTTCTTT. Translating gives CASSRDWVVTEAFF.

V gene TRBV5-6 combines with J gene TRBJ2-1, with D perhaps TRBD1 (5 bases). Deletions cut 5 bases from V and 7 bases from J, with 16 bases between. CDR1 SGHDT and CDR2 YYEEEE come from the germline V gene. This CDR3 comprises 14 residues. For the CDR3, the DNA is TGTGCCAGCAGTTCGTGGCAGGGTAGGAATGAGCAGTTCTTC. Amino acids: CASSSWQGRNEQFF.

The J gene is TRBJ1-4, the V gene TRBV7-2; D is perhaps TRBD1 (6 bases). V was shortened by 3 bases and J by 7 bases, with 12 bases between the two germline ends. The length of the CDR3 is 14 residues. CDR1 is SGHTA and CDR2 is FQGNSA in the germline V gene. The CDR3 bases are TGTGCCAGCAGCTTTAGACAGGCGAGTGAAAAACTGTTTTTT. This encodes CASSFRQASEKLFF.

DNA of the CDR3: TGTGCCAGCAGCTTGGCCTCGACAGGGGGCGTAGAGACCCAGTACTTC. Its translation is CASSLASTGGVETQYF. The chain uses TRBV5-6 and TRBJ2-5; 10 nucleotides agree with TRBD1. V trimming: 0 bases; J trimming: 4 bases; junction bases outside the gene matches: 6. The CDR3 loop spans 16 amino acids. Germline assignment: CDR1 SGHDT and CDR2 YYEEEE.

The gene calls are TRBV7-8 and TRBJ1-5, with TRBD1 matching over 11 bases. The V segment lost 5 bases and the J segment 0 bases; nucleotides outside the gene matches: 12. The CDR3 totals 19 residues. The V gene's germline CDR1 is SGHVS and CDR2 FQNEAQ. Here the CDR3 DNA reads TGTGCCAGCAGCCTATTCGCCGGACAGGGGGCTGGTAGCAATCAGCCCCAGCATTTT. This gives the protein CASSLFAGQGAGSNQPQHF.

The V and J genes are TRBV5-5 and TRBJ2-7, with D maybe TRBD2 (5 bases). This CDR3 contains 14 residues. Trimming removed 7 bases at V and 3 bases at J, with 17 bases between. Germline CDR1 reads SGHKS; CDR2 reads YYEKEE (reference sequence). The CDR3 reads CASGAGLIDYEQYF. DNA for the CDR3: TGTGCCAGCGGCGCGGGCCTTATAGACTACGAGCAGTACTTC.

This sequence joins TRBV21-1 and TRBJ1-1. TRBV21-1 has pseudogene status. The CDR3 totals 15 residues. The CDR3 region has the DNA TGTGCCAGCAGCAAAGTGGGGGGGTTGCGCACTGAAGCTTTCTTT. It encodes CASSKVGGLRTEAFF.

A few counts support this clone. V and J are TRBV6-4 and TRBJ1-2, with TRBD1 matching over 9 bases. The CDR3 length is 15 residues. The germline CDR1 and CDR2 sequences are MRHNA and SNTAGT. The ends lost 3 bases at V and 7 bases at J; junction bases unmatched: 9. The CDR3 coding sequence is TGTGCCAGCAGTGATATACCAGGGACAGGGTTTGGCTACACCTTC. Its translation: CASSDIPGTGFGYTF.

This clone appeared a single time. The chain links TRBV29-1 to TRBJ1-1; D ambiguous. CDR1 and CDR2 from the germline V gene are SQVTM and ANQGSEA. The CDR3 is 13 amino acids. Trimming stripped 4 bases from V and 1 base from J, with 10 bases between. CDR3: CSVAWQKNTEAFF. CDR3 nucleotide sequence: TGCAGCGTTGCATGGCAGAAGAACACTGAAGCTTTCTTT. Variable domain in full (rest from reference TRBV29-1 and TRBJ1-1): SAVISQKPSRDICQRGTSLTIQCQVDSQVTMMFWYRQQPGQSLTLIATANQGSEATYESGFVIDKFPISRPNLTFSTLTVSNMSPEDSSIYLCSVAWQKNTEAFFGQGTRLTVV.

The table lists this clone with a count of one. The chain has TRBV15 and TRBJ2-3, with D perhaps TRBD2 (5 bases). Germline-derived CDR1 and CDR2 are LNHNV and YYDKDF (reference sequence). The V and J ends lost 5 bases and 3 bases respectively, with 12 bases between them. This CDR3 contains 14 residues. The CDR3 coding sequence is TGTGCCACCAGCCCCGGGGAAGGGACAGATACGCAGTATTTT. Translation gives CATSPGEGTDTQYF.

This chain links TRBV11-1 with TRBJ2-3; a weak D match, TRBD2 (5 bases). This CDR3 has 16 residues. V lost 5 bases, J lost 2 bases, and 17 bases lay in between. The germline V gene encodes CDR1 SGHAT and CDR2 FQDESV (reference sequence). The CDR3 region is CASSPGVPTHTDTQYF. DNA of the CDR3: TGTGCCAGCAGCCCCGGGGTCCCTACACACACAGATACGCAGTATTTT. The full variable domain, in which reference TRBV11-1 and TRBJ2-3 provide the parts outside the CDR3, is EAEVAQSPRYKITEKSQAVAFWCDPISGHATLYWYRQILGQGPELLVQFQDESVVDDSQLPKDRFSAERLKGVDSTLKIQPAELGDSAMYLCASSPGVPTHTDTQYFGPGTRLTVL.

The chain employs TRBV7-9 and TRBJ1-3; 8 bases fit TRBD1. With 4 bases clipped from V and 4 bases from J, the junction kept 3 bases outside the gene matches. Germline V gives CDR1 SEHNR, CDR2 FQNEAQ (reference sequence). This CDR3 is built from 14 residues. The CDR3, as DNA: TGTGCCAGCAGCTCGACAGGGGTCGGAAACACCATATATTTT. It codes for CASSSTGVGNTIYF.

CDR3 region: CASSQVRGNEQFF. The CDR3 region has the DNA TGTGCCAGCAGCCAAGTAAGGGGCAATGAGCAGTTCTTC. The rearrangement links TRBV14 to TRBJ2-1; D possibly corresponds to TRBD1 (5 bases). Between the trimmed V and J ends, which lost 1 base and 6 bases, there was a span of 7 bases. The CDR3 sequence is 13 residues long. CDR1 is SGHDN and CDR2 is FVKESK in the germline V gene. Full variable domain (missing parts from reference TRBV14 and TRBJ2-1): EAGVTQFPSHSVIEKGQTVTLRCDPISGHDNLYWYRRVMGKEIKFLLHFVKESKQDESGMPNNRFLAERTGGTYSTLKVQPAELEDSGVYFCASSQVRGNEQFFGPGTRLTVL.

The chain recombines TRBV28 with TRBJ1-2; 7 bases match TRBD1. Germline CDR1 reads MDHEN; CDR2 reads SYDVKM. After removal of 1 base from V and 0 bases from J, the junction contained 5 bases not matched to a gene. CDR3 length equals 16 residues. CDR3 bases: TGTGCCAGCAGTTTATCATGGGACAGACCTAACTATGGCTACACCTTC. The encoded protein is CASSLSWDRPNYGYTF.

The rearrangement links TRBV6-6 to TRBJ1-1; maybe TRBD1 (6 bases). This CDR3 comprises 15 residues. The germline V and J ends were trimmed by 2 bases and 4 bases, with 14 bases remaining between them. Germline CDR1 MNHNY, CDR2 SVGAGI (reference sequence). CDR3 DNA: TGTGCCAGCAGTTACCCGGGCACCAGGGGCACTGAAGCTTTCTTT. It is translated as CASSYPGTRGTEAFF.